The clone carrying this TCR beta chain was found many times. Its antigen is unidentified. RNA extraction was followed by reverse transcription into cDNA, which acted as the sequencing template. TCRdb's copy holds only in-frame clones and misses some; the assay was immunoSEQ multiplex PCR. Here the sample spans more than 110,000 clones, roughly 54% being singletons. The sample originates from a study of CD8+ T cells in alopecia areata. For the study at large: Patients given treatment had severity scored by the percentage of scalp area affected. Study-level findings and limits: With patients, TCR sharing proved less clear than in mice, a difference possibly related to HLA. The study found tofacitinib significantly decreased scalp clonality and expanded CD8+ clones among the top 100. As there was one nonresponder, how baseline CD8+ expansion relates to response remains uncertain.

Treatment specified: oral pan-JAK inhibitor, 5-10 mg twice daily. The CDR3 runs 11 residues. V gave up 5 bases and J gave up 15 bases, with 13 bases separating them. Germline V gene lookup returns CDR1 SEHNR and CDR2 FQNEAQ (reference sequence). The sample in question was CD8+ T cells sorted from blood, obtained at week 4, from a patient treated with tofacitinib. The gene calls are TRBV7-9 and TRBJ1-4; D not certain. The sequence was collected from a human donor with alopecia areata. CDR3 sequence: CASSLDREVFF. In nucleotides, the CDR3 is TGTGCCAGCAGCCTAGACCGAGAGGTGTTTTTT.